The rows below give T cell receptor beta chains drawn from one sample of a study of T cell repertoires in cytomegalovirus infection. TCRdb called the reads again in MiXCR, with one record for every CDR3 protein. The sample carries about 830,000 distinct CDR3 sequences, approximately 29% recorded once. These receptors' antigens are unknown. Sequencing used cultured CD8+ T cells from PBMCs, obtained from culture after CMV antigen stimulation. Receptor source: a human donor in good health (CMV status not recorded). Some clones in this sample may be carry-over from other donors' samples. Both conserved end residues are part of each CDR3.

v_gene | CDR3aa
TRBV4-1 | CASSQEKGTGLYNEQFF
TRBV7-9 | CASSPRQGIYGYTF
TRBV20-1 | CSASTVTYEQYF
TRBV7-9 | CASSLLGGTYNEQFF
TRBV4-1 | CASSPAENTGELFF
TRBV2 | CASSEGFDIQYF
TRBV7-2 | CASSSDYTDTQYF
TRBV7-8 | CASSLYADWETQYF
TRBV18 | CASSPDETQYF
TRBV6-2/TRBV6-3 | CASSHRPGQGPSEQYF
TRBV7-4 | CATHNAVAGANVLTF
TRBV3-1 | CASSQNSRHGYTF
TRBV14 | CASSLIGLDPDTQYF
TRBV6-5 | CGAGGTGELFF
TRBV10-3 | CAIRDRVAGANVLTF
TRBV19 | CASTNVTSSYNSPLHF
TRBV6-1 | CASSLGDLGAAEQFF
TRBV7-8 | CASSLDPGPDTQYF
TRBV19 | CASSQFGDGNQPQHF
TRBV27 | CASSLWASGGAPDTQYF
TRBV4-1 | CASSQDRSSGGNEQFF
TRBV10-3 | CAISESQGSNQPQHF
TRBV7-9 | CASSLEVAGDFQPQHF
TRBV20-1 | CSARENRDRFEAFF